The 20 T cell receptor beta chains listed next were all sequenced from one sample in a study of cytomegalovirus exposure and HLA in healthy donors. The PCR contained 60 Vbeta and 13 Jbeta primers. Assay used: immunoSEQ multiplex PCR; TCRdb lists only in-frame clones, some missing. The sample yields about 130,000 clones, 80% seen once. The sample taken for sequencing was PBMCs. These receptors all stem from a man aged 35-49 years in good health and CMV-seronegative.

This clone was picked up a small number of times. The chain links TRBV6-1 to TRBJ1-5; tentative D call: TRBD1 (6 bases). Germline V gives CDR1 MNHNS, CDR2 SASEGT. CDR3 length equals 14 residues. The V and J ends lost 7 bases and 7 bases respectively, with 17 bases between them. The CDR3 region has the DNA TGTGCCAGCAATATTGGGGGGGCGGAACAGCCCCAGCATTTT. This encodes CASNIGGAEQPQHF.

V usage is TRBV2 and J usage is TRBJ1-3, with no clear D. Germline CDR1 and CDR2: SNHLY and FYNNEI. This CDR3 comprises 15 residues. The germline V and J ends were trimmed by 2 bases and 3 bases, with 11 bases remaining between them. The CDR3 protein is CASSELGLSGNTIYF. The CDR3 nucleotides are TGTGCCAGCAGTGAACTGGGCTTAAGTGGAAACACCATATATTTT.

The J gene is TRBJ1-1, the V gene TRBV30; no definite D call. Deletions cut 2 bases from V and 7 bases from J, with 11 bases between. Germline assignment: CDR1 GTSNPN and CDR2 SVGIG (reference sequence). This CDR3 has 12 residues. The CDR3 DNA reads as TGTGCCTGGAGTTCCGACTACCGTGAAGCTTTCTTT. Translating it yields CAWSSDYREAFF.

This sequence joins TRBV30 and TRBJ1-2; possible D gene TRBD1, 6 bases. Germline V gene data show CDR1 as GTSNPN and CDR2 as SVGIG (reference sequence). The CDR3 consists of 14 residues. Deletions cut 2 bases from V and 7 bases from J, with 17 bases between. CDR3 sequence (DNA): TGTGCCTGGAGTCCCCTACAGGGTAGGGGTGGCTACACCTTC. Protein: CAWSPLQGRGGYTF.

The chain uses TRBV6-5 and TRBJ2-2, with 8 nucleotides matching TRBD2. The CDR3 length is 16 residues. Germline assignment: CDR1 MNHEY and CDR2 SVGAGI. V lost 2 bases to trimming and J lost 6 bases; unmatched junction nucleotides: 8. For the CDR3, the DNA is TGTGCCAGCAGTTACGGGGCAGCGGGAGTCCCCGGGGAGCTGTTTTTT. Translated: CASSYGAAGVPGELFF.

This chain joins TRBV7-2 and TRBJ2-7; D is possibly TRBD1 (6 bases). The CDR3 contains 14 residues. V was cut by 5 bases and J by 2 bases, with 13 bases left in between. Germline lookup yields CDR1 SGHTA and CDR2 FQGNSA. DNA for the CDR3: TGTGCCAGCAGCGACTCCCAGGGGCCCTACGAGCAGTACTTC. It is translated as CASSDSQGPYEQYF.

The chain combines TRBV5-4 with TRBJ2-7; 7 nucleotides match TRBD2. J was trimmed by 2 bases and V by 4 bases; bases with no gene match: 6. There are 14 residues in the CDR3. Germline V gene data show CDR1 as SGHNT and CDR2 as YYREEE (reference sequence). The CDR3 here is CASSGQRGTYEQYF. For the CDR3, the DNA is TGTGCCAGCAGCGGGCAGCGGGGTACCTACGAGCAGTACTTC.

V is TRBV7-9 and J is TRBJ1-3; D gene uncertain. Trimming cost V 5 bases and J 4 bases, with 12 bases left between them. The CDR3 contains 14 residues. CDR1 is SEHNR, CDR2 FQNEAQ, per germline (reference sequence). The CDR3 loop reads CASSLWSLGNTIYF. In DNA form, the CDR3 reads TGTGCCAGCAGCCTGTGGAGTTTAGGAAACACCATATATTTT.

The chain uses TRBV13 and TRBJ1-1; D uncertain. The V end was cut by 2 bases, the J end by 0 bases, with 4 bases between. The CDR3 is 13 amino acids. Germline CDR1 is PRHDT and CDR2 is FYEKMQ (reference sequence). CDR3 protein: CASSLQMNTEAFF. The CDR3 nucleotides read TGTGCCAGCAGCTTACAGATGAACACTGAAGCTTTCTTT.

This rearrangement joins TRBV6-6 to TRBJ1-1, with D possibly TRBD1 on 6 matching bases. Trimming shortened V by 7 bases and J by 2 bases, and 20 bases separated the two germline ends. CDR1 and CDR2 (germline): MNHNY, SVGAGI (reference sequence). The CDR3 covers 16 residues. CDR3 residues: CASTRSGARFNTEAFF. The CDR3 bases are TGTGCCAGCACAAGGTCAGGGGCGAGGTTTAACACTGAAGCTTTCTTT.

V usage is TRBV6-1 and J usage is TRBJ1-5; TRBD1 is a possible D gene (5 bases). Trimming removed 7 bases from V and 1 base from J, with 8 bases in between. CDR3 length: 13 amino acids. Germline-derived CDR1 and CDR2 are MNHNS and SASEGT. CDR3 residues: CASTGQSNQPQHF. The CDR3 DNA sequence: TGTGCCAGCACCGGACAAAGCAATCAGCCCCAGCATTTT.

The CDR3 loop is CAGGAANTGELFF. For the CDR3, the DNA is TGTGCCGGCGGGGCCGCGAACACCGGGGAGCTGTTTTTT. The rearrangement uses TRBV30 and TRBJ2-2, with D possibly matching TRBD2 (6 bases). CDR3 length equals 13 residues. CDR1 is GTSNPN, CDR2 SVGIG, per germline (reference sequence). Trimming pared 8 bases from V and 0 bases from J, leaving 10 bases between.

This clone was seen a single time. The CDR3 DNA is TGTGCCAGTAAAACCGGGACAGGGACGGCCGGGGAGCTGTTTTTT. This codes for CASKTGTGTAGELFF. The chain links TRBV19 to TRBJ2-2; the match to TRBD1 covers 9 bases. The CDR3 length is 15 residues. V was clipped by 7 bases and J by 6 bases; unmatched bases: 9. The germline gives CDR1 LNHDA, CDR2 SQIVND (reference sequence).

This rearrangement joins TRBV29-1 to TRBJ2-7, with D uncertain. The germline gives CDR1 SQVTM, CDR2 ANQGSEA. V was clipped by 4 bases and J by 3 bases, with 7 bases between them. The CDR3 runs 11 residues. The CDR3 nucleotides are TGCAGCGTTGTTGACAACTACGAGCAGTACTTC. Protein product: CSVVDNYEQYF.

The rearrangement joins TRBV5-6 to TRBJ2-7, with TRBD2 identical over 11 bases. V dropped 4 bases and J dropped 2; count of bases not matched to a gene: 2. CDR1 SGHDT and CDR2 YYEEEE come from the germline V gene. The CDR3 length is 14 residues. CDR3 protein: CASSVTSGTYEQYF. CDR3 coding DNA: TGTGCCAGCAGCGTGACTAGCGGGACCTACGAGCAGTACTTC.

The chain joins TRBV28 to TRBJ2-1; TRBD2 matches at 8 bases. The germline V gene encodes CDR1 MDHEN and CDR2 SYDVKM. After removal of 3 bases from V and 3 bases from J, the junction contained 4 bases not matched to a gene. The CDR3 totals 15 residues. The CDR3 DNA reads TGTGCCAGCAGTTTCTTAGCGGGGCTCTACAATGAGCAGTTCTTC. It translates to CASSFLAGLYNEQFF.

The chain joins TRBV7-2 to TRBJ1-5, with 9 bases identical to TRBD1. Per germline, CDR1 SGHTA and CDR2 FQGNSA. This CDR3 comprises 15 residues. Trimming removed 3 bases from V and 11 bases from J; junction bases left unmatched: 11. Here the CDR3 DNA reads TGTGCCAGCAGCTTGGGACAGGGCCCATCGAGGGCCCAGCATTTT. This translates into CASSLGQGPSRAQHF.

The chain is built from TRBV28 and TRBJ1-2, with no clear D. The CDR3 is 11 residues long. V lost 8 bases and J 5 bases, leaving 9 bases between the germline ends. The germline V gene has CDR1 MDHEN and CDR2 SYDVKM. The CDR3 reads CASGELYGYTF. CDR3 in DNA: TGTGCCAGCGGAGAACTTTATGGCTACACCTTC.

This chain joins TRBV19 and TRBJ1-1; possibly TRBD1 for D (6 bases). CDR3 length: 14 amino acids. The V gene lost 5 bases and the J gene lost 1 base, with 11 bases spanning the gap. Germline loops: CDR1 LNHDA, CDR2 SQIVND (reference sequence). CDR3 sequence: CASSLRTENTEAFF. As DNA, the CDR3 is TGTGCCAGTAGTCTACGGACAGAGAACACTGAAGCTTTCTTT.

This clone was observed a handful of times. The genes are TRBV4-1 and TRBJ1-3, with D uncertain. CDR1 is MGHRA, CDR2 YSYEKL, per germline. This CDR3 spans 13 amino acids. Trimming took off 4 bases at V and 3 bases at J, with 7 bases between the two ends. DNA of the CDR3: TGCGCCAGCAGCCGCCCAGGTGGAAACACCATATATTTT. Its protein product is CASSRPGGNTIYF.